This passage covers 14 T cell receptor beta chains from one sample sequenced in a study of blood T cell repertoires in COVID-19. Here immunoSEQ multiplex PCR was the method, and the copy in TCRdb shows in-frame clones only, minus some. The sample has about 300,000 clones; around nine tenths are singletons. Sample: peripheral blood. Source of these receptors: a man between 65 and 79 years old with acute or convalescent COVID-19.

V usage is TRBV5-8 and J usage is TRBJ2-2; D is perhaps TRBD1 (5 bases). CDR1 is SGHTS and CDR2 is YDEGEE in the germline V gene. This CDR3 is 13 amino acids long. V was cut by 6 bases and J by 7 bases, with 13 bases left in between. DNA of the CDR3: TGTGCCAGCACACTTCAGGGTATCGGGGAGCTGTTTTTT. This gives the protein CASTLQGIGELFF.

The chain has TRBV5-4 and TRBJ2-3, with TRBD1 matching 8 bases. Trimming removed 4 bases from V and 3 bases from J; junction bases left unmatched: 10. CDR1 SGHNT and CDR2 YYREEE come from the germline V gene (reference sequence). The CDR3 is made up of 16 amino acids. The CDR3 DNA follows: TGTGCCAGCAGCCCTATTCGAGACAGGGGTACAGATACGCAGTATTTT. Its translation is CASSPIRDRGTDTQYF. The variable domain in full, with the rest retrieved from reference TRBV5-4 and TRBJ2-3, is ETGVTQSPTHLIKTRGQQVTLRCSSQSGHNTVSWYQQALGQGPQFIFQYYREEENGRGNFPPRFSGLQFPNYSSELNVNALELDDSALYLCASSPIRDRGTDTQYFGPGTRLTVL.

The CDR3 nucleotides read TGCGCCAGCAGGAAACACTACGAGCAGTACTTC. Protein product: CASRKHYEQYF. The J gene is TRBJ2-7, the V gene TRBV5-1; D is unresolved. Germline assignment: CDR1 SGHRS and CDR2 YFSETQ. CDR3 length: 11 amino acids. Trimming shortened V by 5 bases and J by 3 bases, and 6 bases separated the two germline ends.

This chain uses TRBV28 with TRBJ2-5, with 7 bases that match TRBD1. The V segment lost 6 bases and the J segment 1 base; nucleotides outside the gene matches: 20. In germline, CDR1 is MDHEN, CDR2 SYDVKM. CDR3 size: 19 residues. The CDR3 region has the DNA TGTGCCAGCAGCCCCTATAGACAGGGTAGAGATTGGCTCCAAGAGACCCAGTACTTC. The encoded protein is CASSPYRQGRDWLQETQYF.

Concerning this clone: One junction end disagrees with the germline gene, perhaps due to a read error. This chain uses TRBV3-1 (or the pseudogene TRBV3-2) with TRBJ2-5; 10 bases map to TRBD2. Germline CDR1 LGHDT, CDR2 YNNKEL (reference sequence). The CDR3 consists of 15 residues. Here the CDR3 DNA reads TGTGCCAGCAGCCACAGCGGGGGGGCGATATCCGTTCCCCACTTC. This encodes CASSHSGGAISVPHF.

CDR3 in DNA: TGTGCCAGCAGCCAGGGGGCATTTAATGAGCAGTTCTTC. Its protein is CASSQGAFNEQFF. The chain couples TRBV4-2 to TRBJ2-1, with a possible D match to TRBD1 (6 bases). The V and J ends lost 3 bases and 7 bases respectively, with 10 bases between them. The CDR3 sequence is 13 residues long. Germline V gene data show CDR1 as LGHNA and CDR2 as YNFKEQ.

The CDR3 region has the DNA TGCGCCAGCAGCTTGTTACAGAGCACAGATACGCAGTATTTT. Translated: CASSLLQSTDTQYF. This sequence joins TRBV5-1 and TRBJ2-3; unclear D gene. Germline V gene lookup returns CDR1 SGHRS and CDR2 YFSETQ. The CDR3 consists of 14 residues. V was pared by 1 base and J by 0 bases, with 6 bases between.

The chain carries TRBV5-1 and TRBJ2-6; 7 bases map to TRBD2. The V and J ends lost 3 bases and 4 bases, in that order; junction bases with no gene match: 13. In germline, CDR1 is SGHRS, CDR2 YFSETQ. The CDR3 loop spans 18 amino acids. CDR3 DNA: TGCGCCAGCAGCTCCCTGGGGGAGGGCGTACCGGGGGCCAACGTCCTGACTTTC. Its translation: CASSSLGEGVPGANVLTF.

This sequence joins TRBV4-2 and TRBJ2-5; 14 bases match TRBD2. CDR1 and CDR2 from the germline V gene are LGHNA and YNFKEQ. V shed 3 bases, J shed 5 bases, and the junction held 8 bases outside the gene matches. The CDR3 covers 17 residues. The CDR3 DNA sequence: TGTGCCAGCAGCCAGTCGACTAGCGGGGGGGCGGAGGAGACCCAGTACTTC. Amino acids: CASSQSTSGGAEETQYF.

V usage is TRBV6-5 and J usage is TRBJ1-5; D remains unclear. The CDR3 extends over 13 amino acids. V was trimmed by 7 bases and J by 4 bases, leaving 11 bases between them. Germline CDR1 MNHEY, CDR2 SVGAGI. Here the CDR3 reads CASKTEINQPQHF. DNA of the CDR3: TGTGCCAGCAAGACGGAGATAAATCAGCCCCAGCATTTT.

The genes are TRBV7-2 and TRBJ2-2, with a tentative D call TRBD1 (6 bases). Trimming stripped 1 base from V and 0 bases from J, with 6 bases between. Per the germline V gene, CDR1 is SGHTA and CDR2 is FQGNSA. CDR3 length equals 15 residues. DNA for the CDR3: TGTGCCAGCAGCTTAGGGGGGCCGAACACCGGGGAGCTGTTTTTT. This sequence encodes CASSLGGPNTGELFF.

The rearrangement uses TRBV14 and TRBJ2-7; D may be TRBD1 (6 bases). The CDR3 contains 17 residues. Germline-derived CDR1 and CDR2 are SGHDN and FVKESK. V gave up 3 bases and J gave up 5 bases, with 23 bases separating them. The CDR3 is CASSHLQGAGALNEQYF. CDR3 sequence (DNA): TGTGCCAGCAGCCACCTACAGGGCGCCGGGGCCCTTAACGAGCAGTACTTC.

The rearrangement links TRBV5-4 to TRBJ2-7; 11 bases map to TRBD1. Per germline, CDR1 SGHNT and CDR2 YYREEE (reference sequence). The junction had 10 bases not matched to a gene; V was cut back by 4 bases and J by 4 bases. The CDR3 extends over 16 amino acids. The CDR3: CASSLGQGATRYEQYF. In DNA form, the CDR3 reads TGTGCCAGCAGCCTCGGACAGGGGGCAACTAGATACGAGCAGTACTTC.

The rearrangement uses TRBV2 and TRBJ1-5, with a tentative D call TRBD1 (6 bases). There are 13 residues in the CDR3. Trimming pared 7 bases from V and 6 bases from J, leaving 13 bases between. The germline gives CDR1 SNHLY, CDR2 FYNNEI. CDR3 sequence (DNA): TGTGCCAGCACAGAGGGGGGGGGTCAGCCCCAGCATTTT. Protein product: CASTEGGGQPQHF.